These 4 T cell receptor beta chains were all obtained from the same sample, sequenced in a study of response to subunit inactivated influenza vaccine. TCRdb processed the RT-PCR reads anew with MiXCR; each CDR3 protein has one entry. The sample consists of about 520,000 distinct CDR3 sequences, approximately 7.8% of them appearing once. Sample: PBMCs from blood, taken less than 25 months after vaccination. Source of these receptors: a man aged 50 to 69 who received an inactivated influenza vaccine.

This sequence joins TRBV6-5 and TRBJ1-1; possible D gene TRBD1, 5 bases. The CDR3 spans 17 residues. V was clipped by 0 bases and J by 3 bases, with 17 bases between them. In germline, CDR1 is MNHEY, CDR2 SVGAGI. The CDR3 loop is CASSYSWDEGWHTEAFF. The CDR3, as DNA: TGTGCCAGCAGTTACTCGTGGGACGAAGGATGGCACACTGAAGCTTTCTTT.

This chain links TRBV5-6 with TRBJ2-2; D call uncertain. The CDR3 has 13 amino acids. Trimming stripped 4 bases from V and 7 bases from J, with 11 bases between. CDR1 and CDR2 from the germline V gene are SGHDT and YYEEEE. The CDR3 region is CASSLDPGGELFF. DNA of the CDR3: TGTGCCAGCAGCCTCGACCCAGGCGGGGAGCTGTTTTTT. The whole variable domain, filled in from reference TRBV5-6 and TRBJ2-2, reads DAGVTQSPTHLIKTRGQQVTLRCSPKSGHDTVSWYQQALGQGPQFIFQYYEEEERQRGNFPDRFSGHQFPNYSSELNVNALLLGDSALYLCASSLDPGGELFFGEGSRLTVL.

This clonotype has ten or more counts. The V gene is TRBV4-2, the J gene TRBJ2-2; 8 nucleotides align to TRBD2. Unmatched junction bases numbered 7, after V lost 3 bases and J lost 1 base. The CDR3 extends over 17 amino acids. The germline CDR1 and CDR2 sequences are LGHNA and YNFKEQ. For the CDR3, the DNA is TGTGCCAGCAGCCAGAATGTCCTAGCGGGGAACACCGGGGAGCTGTTTTTT. Protein: CASSQNVLAGNTGELFF.

This clonotype was counted many times. The chain employs TRBV20-1 and TRBJ1-1, with 10 bases matching TRBD1. This CDR3 has 13 residues. V was pared by 6 bases and J by 5 bases, with 6 bases of the junction left unmatched. The germline gives CDR1 DFQATT, CDR2 SNEGSKA (reference sequence). CDR3 loop: CSALWDRGTEAFF. For the CDR3, the DNA is TGCAGTGCCCTGTGGGACAGGGGAACTGAAGCTTTCTTT.